This T cell receptor (beta chain) emerged from a study of CD8+CD57+ T cells in acquired aplastic anemia. Overall study context: Sorted CD4+ and CD8+ cells yielded approximately 3.4 ug of DNA on average.

By flow cytometry, patients selected for sequencing had shown an expansion of CD8+CD57+ cells. The enrolled patients all had severe acquired aplastic anemia. For CDR3 and TCR beta VDJ profiling, genomic DNA was the template used. TCRdb reprocessed the reads via MiXCR and lists one record per CDR3 protein. Among hundreds of thousands of distinct CDR3 sequences listed, around 30% were seen once. Sequenced: sorted CD4+, CD8+, or CD8+CD57+ T cells (not recorded which) from PBMCs. The receptor was isolated from a human donor with aplastic anemia.

DNA of the CDR3: TGTGCCAGTAGCCTATGGGGCACGTCCTACGAGCAGTACTTC. This gives the protein CASSLWGTSYEQYF. The rearrangement uses TRBV19 and TRBJ2-7; possibly TRBD1 for D (5 bases). This CDR3 has 14 amino acids. Looked up from germline, CDR1 is LNHDA and CDR2 is SQIVND (reference sequence). V lost 6 bases, J lost 1 base, and 13 bases lay in between.